Only one count was recorded for the clone carrying this T cell receptor (beta chain). Its antigen is unknown. The data are from a study of T cell responses to AZD1222 COVID-19 vaccine. Overall study: Analyses pooled second doses at about 4 or about 12 weeks. Overall study findings and caveats: Increases in Spike-specific TCR breadth and depth were seen after two AZD1222 doses. Repertoires were obtained only post-peak T cell response.

The method was immunoSEQ multiplex PCR; TCRdb's version includes in-frame clones alone and lacks a portion of them. Of roughly 100,000 clones detected, more than 90% appear once; the ten largest clones hold 2.2%. The V gene lost 6 bases and the J gene lost 8 bases, with 19 bases spanning the gap. The CDR3 has 14 amino acids. Germline CDR1 is LNHDA and CDR2 is SQIVND (reference sequence). Sequencing was performed on peripheral blood, taken on day 0 of AZD1222 vaccination. The V call is TRBV19, the J call TRBJ1-2; tentative D call: TRBD1 (5 bases). This receptor was identified in an adult in good health. CDR3 sequence reads: CASRPAGRGGGYTF. CDR3 nucleotides: TGTGCCAGTAGACCCGCTGGGAGGGGCGGGGGCTACACCTTC.